The 9 T cell receptor beta chains below come from one sample, sequenced in a study of healthy donors' naive CD4 and CD8 T cells. Starting from about 0.55 ug of total RNA, TCR libraries were made with linear amplification. TCRdb processed the reads anew with MiXCR; each CDR3 protein has one entry. The repertoire consists of roughly 200,000 distinct CDR3 sequences, with about 70% occurring once and the leading ten covering approximately 2.5%. The specimen was naive CD4+ and CD8+ T cells sorted from blood, pooled from several donors. The receptors originated from a pool of human donors in good health; the sample pools cells from several healthy donors.

V and J are TRBV11-2 and TRBJ2-5, with D possibly being TRBD2 (5 bases). Trimming took 0 bases from V and 3 from J, leaving 14 bases between them. This CDR3 is 16 amino acids long. Per germline, CDR1 SGHAT and CDR2 FQNNGV. CDR3 DNA: TGTGCCAGCAGCTTAGATGCGGGTTCTGTGGAAGAGACCCAGTACTTC. It yields the protein CASSLDAGSVEETQYF.

This clonotype was seen only a few times. This chain uses TRBV20-1 with TRBJ2-7; 15 bases fit TRBD2. Germline V gene lookup returns CDR1 DFQATT and CDR2 SNEGSKA (reference sequence). Unmatched junction bases numbered 3, after V lost 3 bases and J lost 3 bases. CDR3 length: 15 amino acids. CDR3 region: CSASWTSGRVYEQYF. CDR3 nucleotide sequence: TGCAGTGCTAGCTGGACTAGCGGGAGGGTCTACGAGCAGTACTTC.

This clonotype was detected a few times. CDR3 in DNA: TGTGCCAGCCGGTATTTTGGGCAGGGAGCAAATTCACCCCTCCACTTT. Encoded protein: CASRYFGQGANSPLHF. This chain connects TRBV11-2 to TRBJ1-6, with D perhaps TRBD1 (5 bases). The CDR3 spans 16 residues. Germline loops: CDR1 SGHAT, CDR2 FQNNGV. Trimming removed 8 bases from V and 7 bases from J, with 21 bases in between. Based on the CDR3 plus reference TRBV11-2 and TRBJ1-6, the full variable domain is EAGVAQSPRYKIIEKRQSVAFWCNPISGHATLYWYQQILGQGPKLLIQFQNNGVVDDSQLPKDRFSAERLKGVDSTLKIQPAKLEDSAVYLCASRYFGQGANSPLHFGNGTRLTVT.

This chain connects TRBV11-1 to TRBJ2-7; TRBD2 is a possible D gene (5 bases). Germline CDR1 reads SGHAT; CDR2 reads FQDESV (reference sequence). With 5 bases removed from V and 5 bases from J, the gap between germline ends came to 13 bases. The CDR3 extends over 13 amino acids. For the CDR3, the DNA is TGTGCCAGCAGCGCGCGGCCGCGGGACGAGCAGTACTTC. It specifies CASSARPRDEQYF.

The CDR3 loop reads CASGSSGRRYEQYF. CDR3 bases: TGTGCCAGCGGTTCTAGCGGGAGGAGGTACGAGCAGTACTTC. V and J are TRBV2 and TRBJ2-7; 11 bases agree with TRBD2. The CDR3 totals 14 residues. V trimming: 8 bases; J trimming: 4 bases; junction bases outside the gene matches: 7. Germline loops: CDR1 SNHLY, CDR2 FYNNEI.

The chain employs TRBV29-1 and TRBJ2-7; weak D call: TRBD1 (5 bases). Trimming shortened V by 0 bases and J by 2 bases, and 8 bases separated the two germline ends. CDR1 is SQVTM and CDR2 is ANQGSEA in the germline V gene. This CDR3 is 13 amino acids long. The CDR3 reads CSVEDQGAYEQYF. The CDR3 DNA reads as TGCAGCGTTGAAGATCAAGGGGCCTACGAGCAGTACTTC.

Regarding this clonotype: One end of the junction is discordant with germline, which a read error may explain. This chain links TRBV14 with TRBJ2-2; 8 positions agree with TRBD1. Germline V lookup: CDR1 SGHDN, CDR2 FVKESK. This CDR3 has 17 residues. The CDR3 region is CAGSQSLSGQGTGELFF. For the CDR3, the DNA is TGTGCCGGCAGCCAATCGCTTTCCGGACAGGGAACCGGGGAGCTGTTTTTT. Full variable domain (remainder filled in from reference TRBV14 and TRBJ2-2): EAGVTQFPSHSVIEKGQTVTLRCDPISGHDNLYWYRRVMGKEIKFLLHFVKESKQDESGMPNNRFLAERTGGTYSTLKVQPAELEDSGVYFCAGSQSLSGQGTGELFFGEGSRLTVL.

The chain has TRBV7-8 and TRBJ2-3, with D hard to call. CDR3 length equals 15 residues. Germline assignment: CDR1 SGHVS and CDR2 FQNEAQ. V lost 5 bases and J 2 bases, leaving 14 bases between the germline ends. CDR3 DNA: TGTGCCAGCAGCGGTGGTACGGCGTCCACAGATACGCAGTATTTT. It is translated as CASSGGTASTDTQYF.

This clonotype occurred a few times. This chain connects TRBV29-1 to TRBJ1-2, with 9 positions matching TRBD1. The CDR3 is 14 amino acids. Germline V gene lookup returns CDR1 SQVTM and CDR2 ANQGSEA. Unmatched junction bases numbered 5, after V lost 2 bases and J lost 4 bases. In nucleotides, the CDR3 is TGCAGCGTTGAAAGGACAGGGGATGGCTATGGCTACACCTTC. Encoded protein: CSVERTGDGYGYTF.